The T cell receptor beta chain under discussion was sequenced for a study of cytomegalovirus exposure and HLA in healthy donors. Whole-study results and caveats: Another analysis was done later, and it associated approximately 15,000 TCR beta sequences with HLA alleles at 0.05 false discovery rate. 87-base-pair reads could not separate some V segments, including TRBV6-2 and TRBV6-3.

13 Jbeta primers and 60 Vbeta primers were used for the PCR. Profiling relied on immunoSEQ multiplex PCR, and the TCRdb table lists in-frame clones only, not all of them. The table lists roughly 180,000 clones, approximately 81% of them singletons. This clone was seen only once. Its antigen is as yet unknown. This CDR3 spans 13 amino acids. V was trimmed by 2 bases and J by 13 bases, leaving 14 bases between them. Germline V gives CDR1 WSHSY, CDR2 SAAADI. The sample consisted of PBMCs. The genes are TRBV10-2 and TRBJ1-4; D gene uncertain. The TCR comes from a woman in her late teens or twenties in good health and CMV-seropositive. The CDR3 DNA follows: TGCGCCAGCAGTGAGGTGGGCCAGGTACTACTGTTTTTT. Its protein product is CASSEVGQVLLFF.